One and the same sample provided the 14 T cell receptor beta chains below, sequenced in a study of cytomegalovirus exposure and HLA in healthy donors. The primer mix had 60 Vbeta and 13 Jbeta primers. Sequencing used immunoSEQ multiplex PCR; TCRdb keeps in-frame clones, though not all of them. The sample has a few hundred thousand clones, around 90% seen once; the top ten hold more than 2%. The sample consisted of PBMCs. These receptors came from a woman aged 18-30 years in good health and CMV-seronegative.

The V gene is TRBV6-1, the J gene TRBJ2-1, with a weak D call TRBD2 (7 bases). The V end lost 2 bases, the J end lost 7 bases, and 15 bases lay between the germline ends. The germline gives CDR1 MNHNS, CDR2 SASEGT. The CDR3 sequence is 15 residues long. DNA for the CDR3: TGTGCCAGCAGTGAATTATCGGGGGGCCCAAATGAGCAGTTCTTC. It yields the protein CASSELSGGPNEQFF.

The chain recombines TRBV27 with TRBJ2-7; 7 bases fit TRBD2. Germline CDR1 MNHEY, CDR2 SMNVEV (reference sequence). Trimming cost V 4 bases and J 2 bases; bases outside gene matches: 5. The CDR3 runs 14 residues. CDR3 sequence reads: CASSSPGLPYEQYF. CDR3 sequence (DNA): TGTGCCAGCAGTTCCCCGGGACTACCCTACGAGCAGTACTTC.

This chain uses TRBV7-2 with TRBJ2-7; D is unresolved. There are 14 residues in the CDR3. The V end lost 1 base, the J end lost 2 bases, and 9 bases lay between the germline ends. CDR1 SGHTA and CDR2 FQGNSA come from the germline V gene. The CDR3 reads CASSLVAGPYEQYF. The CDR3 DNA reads TGTGCCAGCAGCTTAGTCGCCGGTCCCTACGAGCAGTACTTC.

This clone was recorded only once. The CDR3, as DNA: TGTGCCAGCAGCGAGGGGGGGGCCGGGAGAGAGACCCAGTACTTC. Translation: CASSEGGAGRETQYF. The rearrangement uses TRBV9 and TRBJ2-5, with a tentative D call TRBD2 (7 bases). CDR1 is SGDLS and CDR2 is YYNGEE in the germline V gene. V was cut by 3 bases and J by 4 bases, with 16 bases left in between. The CDR3 consists of 15 residues.

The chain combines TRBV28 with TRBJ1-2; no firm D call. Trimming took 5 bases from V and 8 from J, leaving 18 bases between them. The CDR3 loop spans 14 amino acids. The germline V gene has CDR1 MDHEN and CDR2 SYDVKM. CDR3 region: CASSPPGLTRGYTF. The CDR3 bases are TGTGCCAGCAGTCCTCCTGGACTAACAAGGGGCTACACCTTC.

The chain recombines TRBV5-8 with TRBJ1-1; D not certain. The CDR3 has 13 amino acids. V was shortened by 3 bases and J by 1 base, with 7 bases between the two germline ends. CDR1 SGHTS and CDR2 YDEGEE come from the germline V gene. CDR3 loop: CASSSSRNTEAFF. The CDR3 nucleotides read TGTGCCAGCAGCTCGTCGCGGAACACTGAAGCTTTCTTT. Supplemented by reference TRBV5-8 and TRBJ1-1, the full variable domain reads EAGVTQSPTHLIKTRGQQATLRCSPISGHTSVYWYQQALGLGLQFLLWYDEGEERNRGNFPPRFSGRQFPNYSSELNVNALELEDSALYLCASSSSRNTEAFFGQGTRLTVV.

CDR3 protein: CASSFSGLTEAFF. DNA of the CDR3: TGTGCCAGCAGCTTTTCAGGGCTCACTGAAGCTTTCTTT. The chain uses TRBV7-3 and TRBJ1-1; D is possibly TRBD1 (5 bases). The V and J ends lost 3 bases and 4 bases respectively, with 9 bases between them. The CDR3 has 13 amino acids. Looked up from germline, CDR1 is SGHTA and CDR2 is FQGTGA.

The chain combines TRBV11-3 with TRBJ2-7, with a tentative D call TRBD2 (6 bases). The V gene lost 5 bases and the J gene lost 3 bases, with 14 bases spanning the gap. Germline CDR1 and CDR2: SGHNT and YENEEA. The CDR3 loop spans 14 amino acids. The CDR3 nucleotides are TGTGCCAGCAGCCCAGGCGGAGGGAACTACGAGCAGTACTTC. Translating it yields CASSPGGGNYEQYF.

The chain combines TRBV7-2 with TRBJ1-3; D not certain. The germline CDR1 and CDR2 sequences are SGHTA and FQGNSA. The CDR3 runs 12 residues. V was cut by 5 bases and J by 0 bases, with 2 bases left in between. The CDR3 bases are TGTGCCAGCAGCCTCTCTGGAAACACCATATATTTT. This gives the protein CASSLSGNTIYF.

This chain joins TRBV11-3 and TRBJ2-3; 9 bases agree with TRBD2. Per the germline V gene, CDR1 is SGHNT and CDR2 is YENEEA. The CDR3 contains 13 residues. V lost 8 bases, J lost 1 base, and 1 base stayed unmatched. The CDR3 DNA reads TGTGCCAGCGCTAGCGGGGGCACAGATACGCAGTATTTT. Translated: CASASGGTDTQYF.

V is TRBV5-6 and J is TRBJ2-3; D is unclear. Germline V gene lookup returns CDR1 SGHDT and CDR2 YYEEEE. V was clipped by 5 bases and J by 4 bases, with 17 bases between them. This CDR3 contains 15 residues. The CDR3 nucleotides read TGTGCCAGCAGACGAAACGGCGGTACGTCAGATACGCAGTATTTT. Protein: CASRRNGGTSDTQYF.

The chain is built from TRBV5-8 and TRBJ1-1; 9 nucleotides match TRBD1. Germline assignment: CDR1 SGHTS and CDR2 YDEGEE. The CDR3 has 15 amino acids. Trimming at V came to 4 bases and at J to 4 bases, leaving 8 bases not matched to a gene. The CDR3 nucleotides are TGTGCCAGCAGCAAGAATGACAGGGGGACCACTGAAGCTTTCTTT. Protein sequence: CASSKNDRGTTEAFF. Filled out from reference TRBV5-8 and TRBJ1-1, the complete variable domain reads EAGVTQSPTHLIKTRGQQATLRCSPISGHTSVYWYQQALGLGLQFLLWYDEGEERNRGNFPPRFSGRQFPNYSSELNVNALELEDSALYLCASSKNDRGTTEAFFGQGTRLTVV.

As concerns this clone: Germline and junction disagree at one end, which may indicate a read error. The CDR3 here is CSSSLGGWTGRDYQPQHF. The CDR3 DNA is TGTTCCAGCAGCTTAGGGGGCTGGACAGGAAGGGATTATCAGCCCCAGCATTTT. The chain carries TRBV7-9 and TRBJ1-5; 7 bases align to TRBD1. CDR1 and CDR2 from the germline V gene are SEHNR and FQNEAQ (reference sequence). This CDR3 has 18 residues.

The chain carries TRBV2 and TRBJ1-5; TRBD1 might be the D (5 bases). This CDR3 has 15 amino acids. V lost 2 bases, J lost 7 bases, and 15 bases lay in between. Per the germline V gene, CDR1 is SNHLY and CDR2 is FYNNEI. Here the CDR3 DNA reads TGTGCCAGCAGTGAATGGACACCAAGCTCGCAGCCCCAGCATTTT. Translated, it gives CASSEWTPSSQPQHF.